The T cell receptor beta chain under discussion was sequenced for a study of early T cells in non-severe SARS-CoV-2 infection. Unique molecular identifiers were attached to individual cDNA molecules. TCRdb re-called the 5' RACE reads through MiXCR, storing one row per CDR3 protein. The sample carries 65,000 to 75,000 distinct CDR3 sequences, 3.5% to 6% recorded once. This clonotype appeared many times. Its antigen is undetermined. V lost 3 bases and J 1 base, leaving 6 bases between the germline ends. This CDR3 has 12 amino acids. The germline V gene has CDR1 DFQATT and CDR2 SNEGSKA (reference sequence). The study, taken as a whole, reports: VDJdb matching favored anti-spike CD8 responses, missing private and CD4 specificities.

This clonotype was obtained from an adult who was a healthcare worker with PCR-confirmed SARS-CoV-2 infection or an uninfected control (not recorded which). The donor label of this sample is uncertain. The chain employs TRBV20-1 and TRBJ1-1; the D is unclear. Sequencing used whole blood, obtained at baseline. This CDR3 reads CSASHGNTEAFF. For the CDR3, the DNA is TGCAGTGCTAGCCACGGGAACACTGAAGCTTTCTTT.